One sample yielded the 20 T cell receptor beta chains listed below, sequenced in a study of T cells in Graves' hyperthyroidism and ophthalmopathy. RNA transcripts served as the template for amplifying TCR beta CDR3 regions. With the HTBI primer set, the TCR CDR3 went through a first round of RT-PCR. Each CDR3 protein is one row after TCRdb ran MiXCR on the multiplex PCR reads. The profile shows about 760,000 distinct CDR3 sequences, over 35% of them singletons. Specimen: blood. The receptors were gathered from a woman in her forties with Graves' hyperthyroidism.

The J gene is TRBJ1-4, the V gene TRBV2; 7 bases align to TRBD1. Looked up from germline, CDR1 is SNHLY and CDR2 is FYNNEI. The CDR3 length is 14 residues. The V and J ends lost 10 bases and 4 bases, in that order; junction bases with no gene match: 9. CDR3 protein: CAIPPGQLNEKLFF. CDR3 coding DNA: TGTGCCATCCCACCGGGACAGCTTAATGAAAAACTGTTTTTT.

This chain links TRBV10-3 with TRBJ2-7, with TRBD1 matching over 7 bases. This CDR3 comprises 15 residues. V dropped 11 bases and J dropped 5; count of bases not matched to a gene: 18. Germline V gene sequence: CDR1 ENHRY, CDR2 SYGVKD. The CDR3 region has the DNA TGTGCCGTAGGGGATGCCGGGACAGTATTACACGAGCAGTACTTC. It encodes CAVGDAGTVLHEQYF.

This clonotype was found once. Relative to the germline gene, one junction end is altered; a read error may explain this. The genes are TRBV12-3 or TRBV12-4 and TRBJ2-2; no firm D call. The CDR3 totals 14 residues. The CDR3, as DNA: TGTGCCGGCAGTTTAACCAGGAACACCGGGGAGCTGTTTTTT. Amino acid sequence: CAGSLTRNTGELFF.

This clonotype was observed at least ten times. V is TRBV7-2 and J is TRBJ2-7; TRBD1 matches 8 bases. This CDR3 spans 13 amino acids. CDR1 and CDR2 (germline): SGHTA, FQGNSA. Trimming at V came to 1 base and at J to 4 bases, leaving 0 bases not matched to a gene. The CDR3 protein is CASSLGDRYEQYF. The CDR3 DNA reads as TGTGCCAGCAGCTTAGGGGACAGGTACGAGCAGTACTTC.

The chain is built from TRBV7-9 and TRBJ2-5; D gene ambiguous. The germline V gene encodes CDR1 SEHNR and CDR2 FQNEAQ (reference sequence). Trimming removed 5 bases at V and 5 bases at J, with 12 bases between. This CDR3 has 13 residues. CDR3 sequence (DNA): TGTGCCAGCAGCCAAGGAGTAATCGAGACCCAGTACTTC. It is translated as CASSQGVIETQYF. Full variable domain (outside the CDR3, taken from reference TRBV7-9 and TRBJ2-5): DTGVSQNPRHKITKRGQNVTFRCDPISEHNRLYWYRQTLGQGPEFLTYFQNEAQLEKSRLLSDRFSAERPKGSFSTLEIQRTEQGDSAMYLCASSQGVIETQYFGPGTRLLVL.

This clonotype has ten or more counts. In DNA form, the CDR3 reads TGTGCCAGCAGTGAATTTCGGCAGGGTGTAGGGGAGACCCAGTACTTC. Amino acid sequence: CASSEFRQGVGETQYF. The chain carries TRBV6-1 and TRBJ2-5; tentative D call: TRBD1 (5 bases). This CDR3 is built from 16 residues. The ends were cut back, 2 bases at V and 5 bases at J, with 18 bases in the middle. CDR1 is MNHNS, CDR2 SASEGT, per germline.

This clonotype was counted at least ten times. V is TRBV5-6 and J is TRBJ2-7; 8 positions agree with TRBD2. Germline V gene data show CDR1 as SGHDT and CDR2 as YYEEEE. The CDR3 spans 15 residues. J gave up 3 bases and V 1 base, and 6 bases lay outside the gene matches. This chain's CDR3 is CASSLTGGFRYEQYF. CDR3 bases: TGTGCCAGCAGCTTGACGGGAGGGTTTCGCTACGAGCAGTACTTC.

This clonotype was seen more than once but under ten times. This chain's CDR3 is CATSEDVYGYTF. Written as DNA, the CDR3 is TGTGCCACCAGTGAGGACGTTTATGGCTACACCTTC. The genes are TRBV24-1 and TRBJ1-2; D gene uncertain. CDR3 size: 12 residues. Trimming removed 4 bases from V and 5 bases from J, with 7 bases in between. The germline gives CDR1 KGHDR, CDR2 SFDVKD.

Only a few counts were recorded for this clonotype. This chain connects TRBV5-5 to TRBJ2-7, with D perhaps TRBD2 (7 bases). The germline V gene encodes CDR1 SGHKS and CDR2 YYEKEE (reference sequence). The CDR3 totals 16 residues. V lost 4 bases, J lost 2 bases, and 19 bases lay in between. The CDR3 DNA follows: TGTGCCAGCAGCAGACTCCACAGGGAGGGGCCCTACGAGCAGTACTTC. Translation: CASSRLHREGPYEQYF.

This clonotype has a count of ten or more. V and J are TRBV7-2 and TRBJ1-2, with a tentative D call TRBD1 (6 bases). CDR3 length: 15 amino acids. Trimming removed 2 bases from V and 3 bases from J, with 13 bases in between. CDR1 is SGHTA and CDR2 is FQGNSA in the germline V gene. CDR3 region: CASSLRGGTDYGYTF. Here the CDR3 DNA reads TGTGCCAGCAGCTTAAGGGGGGGGACGGACTATGGCTACACCTTC.

The J gene is TRBJ1-6, the V gene TRBV20-1; 7 nucleotides line up with TRBD1. Germline assignment: CDR1 DFQATT and CDR2 SNEGSKA (reference sequence). V shed 4 bases and J 6 bases; nucleotides not matched to a gene: 9. The CDR3 is made up of 15 amino acids. The CDR3 DNA reads TGCAGTGCTATGGGGCCGGGACAGCCTAATTCACCCCTCCACTTT. The encoded protein is CSAMGPGQPNSPLHF.

This rearrangement joins TRBV4-1 to TRBJ2-5, with TRBD2 identical over 7 bases. V was clipped by 4 bases and J by 7 bases; unmatched bases: 9. CDR3 length: 14 amino acids. The germline V gene encodes CDR1 MGHRA and CDR2 YSYEKL. The CDR3 region is CASSPWEGTGTQYF. DNA for the CDR3: TGCGCCAGCAGCCCCTGGGAGGGAACAGGGACCCAGTACTTC.

The rearrangement links TRBV6-2 or TRBV6-3 to TRBJ1-1; D unclear. Germline V gene sequence: CDR1 MNHEY, CDR2 SVGEGT. The CDR3 covers 15 residues. The V end lost 8 bases, the J end lost 4 bases, and 20 bases lay between the germline ends. CDR3 nucleotides: TGTGCCAGCCGCACTACAAGGGTCTCAGTCACTGAAGCTTTCTTT. Translating gives CASRTTRVSVTEAFF.

In this sample, this clonotype turned up many times. V usage is TRBV2 and J usage is TRBJ1-6, with 8 bases identical to TRBD1. Per the germline V gene, CDR1 is SNHLY and CDR2 is FYNNEI. Trimming removed 7 bases from V and 7 bases from J; junction bases left unmatched: 12. CDR3 size: 16 residues. The CDR3 coding sequence is TGTGCCAGCAAGGGGGGGGCCACAGGGGGGAATTCACCCCTCCACTTT. It is translated as CASKGGATGGNSPLHF.

This clonotype has ten or more counts. The V call is TRBV19, the J call TRBJ1-5; 7 bases match TRBD1. The germline gives CDR1 LNHDA, CDR2 SQIVND (reference sequence). The J segment lost 6 bases and the V segment lost 5 bases, leaving 4 bases of the junction unmatched. The CDR3 is 13 amino acids. Here the CDR3 DNA reads TGTGCCAGTAGTTTAGGGACAGTTCAGCCCCAGCATTTT. Amino acid sequence: CASSLGTVQPQHF.

This clonotype was seen only a few times. This chain joins TRBV5-1 and TRBJ1-3; possibly TRBD1 for D (6 bases). V was shortened by 7 bases and J by 4 bases, with 12 bases between the two germline ends. CDR3 length: 13 residues. Per germline, CDR1 SGHRS and CDR2 YFSETQ. The CDR3 nucleotides read TGCGCCAGCGGGGACGGGACAGGAAACACCATATATTTT. Its protein is CASGDGTGNTIYF.

For this clonotype: Mismatch with germline at one junction end may stem from a read error. CDR3 DNA sequence: TGTGCCAGCAGTGGGCGTCGAACTAGCGGGAGAGGTAATGAGCAGTTTTTT. This sequence encodes CASSGRRTSGRGNEQFF. The chain links TRBV2 to TRBJ2-2; 11 bases line up with TRBD2. Germline loops: CDR1 SNHLY, CDR2 FYNNEI. The CDR3 has 17 residues. The complete variable domain, with remaining parts taken from reference TRBV2 and TRBJ2-2, reads EPEVTQTPSHQVTQMGQEVILRCVPISNHLYFYWYRQILGQKVEFLVSFYNNEISEKSEIFDDQFSVERPDGSNFTLKIRSTKLEDSAMYFCASSGRRTSGRGNEQFFGEGSRLTVL.

In its sample, this clonotype was seen a few times. This sequence joins TRBV6-2 or TRBV6-3 and TRBJ2-7; TRBD1 might be the D (5 bases). Germline values: CDR1 MNHEY, CDR2 SVGEGT. The CDR3 totals 16 residues. V lost 0 bases and J 2 bases, leaving 14 bases between the germline ends. As DNA, the CDR3 is TGTGCCAGCAGTTACTCGATGGGGCTGGGGACCTACGAGCAGTACTTC. Translating it yields CASSYSMGLGTYEQYF.

The chain links TRBV6-4 to TRBJ1-5, with D perhaps TRBD1 (5 bases). The V gene lost 7 bases and the J gene lost 5 bases, with 18 bases spanning the gap. CDR1 MRHNA and CDR2 SNTAGT come from the germline V gene. The CDR3 loop spans 15 amino acids. The DNA for the CDR3 is TGTGCCAGCACGCCACTGGGGCAGGGCGATCAGCCCCAGCATTTT. Translated, it gives CASTPLGQGDQPQHF.

DNA of the CDR3: TGTGCCAGCAGCTCGTACTTGAGCTCCTACGAGCAGTACTTC. Residues: CASSSYLSSYEQYF. The genes are TRBV13 and TRBJ2-7; unclear D gene. V dropped 4 bases and J dropped 0 bases, with 10 bases sitting between them. This CDR3 has 14 residues. Germline CDR1 and CDR2: PRHDT and FYEKMQ (reference sequence).